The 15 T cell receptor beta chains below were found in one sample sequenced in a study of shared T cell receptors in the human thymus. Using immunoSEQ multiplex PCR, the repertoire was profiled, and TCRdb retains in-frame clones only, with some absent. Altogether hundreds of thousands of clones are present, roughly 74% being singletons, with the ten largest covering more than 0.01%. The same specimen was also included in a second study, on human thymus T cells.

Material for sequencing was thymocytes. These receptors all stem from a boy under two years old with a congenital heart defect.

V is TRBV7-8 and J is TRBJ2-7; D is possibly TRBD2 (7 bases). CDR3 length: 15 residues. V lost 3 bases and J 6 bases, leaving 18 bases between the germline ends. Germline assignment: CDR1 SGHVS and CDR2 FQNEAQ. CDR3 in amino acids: CASSLGGPAGCEQYF. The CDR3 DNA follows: TGTGCCAGCAGCTTGGGGGGGCCCGCGGGGTGCGAGCAGTACTTC.

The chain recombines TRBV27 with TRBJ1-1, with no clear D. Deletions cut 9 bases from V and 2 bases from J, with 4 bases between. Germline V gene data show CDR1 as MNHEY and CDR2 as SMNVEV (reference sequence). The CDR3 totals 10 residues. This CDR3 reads CARRNTEAFF. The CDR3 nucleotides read TGTGCCAGGCGTAACACTGAAGCTTTCTTT.

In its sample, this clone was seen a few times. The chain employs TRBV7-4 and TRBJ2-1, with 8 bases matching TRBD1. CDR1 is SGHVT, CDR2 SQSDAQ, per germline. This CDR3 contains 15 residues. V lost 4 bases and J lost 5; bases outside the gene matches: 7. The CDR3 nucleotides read TGTGCCAGCAGCTCTCGACAGGGGCCGAACAATGAGCAGTTCTTC. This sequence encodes CASSSRQGPNNEQFF.

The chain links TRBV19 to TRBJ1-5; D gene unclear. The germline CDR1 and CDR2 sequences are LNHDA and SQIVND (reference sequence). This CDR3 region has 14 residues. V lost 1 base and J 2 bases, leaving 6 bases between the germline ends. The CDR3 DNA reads TGTGCCAGTAGTATAGGGCGGCGCAATCAGCCCCAGCATTTT. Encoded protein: CASSIGRRNQPQHF.

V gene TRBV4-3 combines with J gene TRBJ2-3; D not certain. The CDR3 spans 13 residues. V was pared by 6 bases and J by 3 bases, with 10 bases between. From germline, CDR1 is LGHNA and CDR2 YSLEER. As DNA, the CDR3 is TGCGCCAGCAGTTATTTGTTGACAGATACGCAGTATTTT. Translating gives CASSYLLTDTQYF.

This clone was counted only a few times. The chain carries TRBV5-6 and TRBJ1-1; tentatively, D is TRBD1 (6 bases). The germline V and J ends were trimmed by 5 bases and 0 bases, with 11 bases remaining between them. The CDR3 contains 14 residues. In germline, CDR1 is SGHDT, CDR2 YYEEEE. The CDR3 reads CASSKDSLNTEAFF. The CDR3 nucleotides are TGTGCCAGCAGTAAGGACAGCCTGAACACTGAAGCTTTCTTT.

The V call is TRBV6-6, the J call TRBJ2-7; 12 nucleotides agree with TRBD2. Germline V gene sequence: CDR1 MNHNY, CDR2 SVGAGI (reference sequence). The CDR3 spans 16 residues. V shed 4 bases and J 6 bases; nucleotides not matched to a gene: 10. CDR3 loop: CASSFLTSGGPGEQYF. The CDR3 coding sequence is TGTGCCAGCAGTTTCCTTACTAGCGGGGGGCCGGGCGAGCAGTACTTC.

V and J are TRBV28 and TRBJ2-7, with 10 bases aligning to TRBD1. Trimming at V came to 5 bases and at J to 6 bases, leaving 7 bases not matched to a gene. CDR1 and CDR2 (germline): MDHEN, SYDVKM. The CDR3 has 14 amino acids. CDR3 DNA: TGTGCCAGCAGTCCATGGACAGGGGGAGGCGAGCAGTACTTC. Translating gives CASSPWTGGGEQYF.

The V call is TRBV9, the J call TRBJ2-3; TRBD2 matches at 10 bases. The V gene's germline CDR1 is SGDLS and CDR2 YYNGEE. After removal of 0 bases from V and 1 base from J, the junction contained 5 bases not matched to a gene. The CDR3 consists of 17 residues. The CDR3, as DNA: TGTGCCAGCAGCGTAGATTTGACTAGCGGGTGCACAGATACGCAGTATTTT. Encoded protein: CASSVDLTSGCTDTQYF.

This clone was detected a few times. This chain's CDR3 is CSVHNLDKSHEQYF. CDR3 coding DNA: TGCAGCGTTCATAACTTGGACAAATCCCACGAGCAGTACTTC. The chain recombines TRBV29-1 with TRBJ2-7, with D perhaps TRBD1 (5 bases). V lost 5 bases and J 5 bases, leaving 19 bases between the germline ends. The CDR3 loop spans 14 amino acids. Germline loops: CDR1 SQVTM, CDR2 ANQGSEA.

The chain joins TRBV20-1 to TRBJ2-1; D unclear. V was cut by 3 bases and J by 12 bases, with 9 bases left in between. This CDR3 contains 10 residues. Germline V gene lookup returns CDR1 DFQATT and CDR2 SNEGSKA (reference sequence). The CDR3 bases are TGCAGTGCTAGTGGGCCAGGGCAGTTCTTC. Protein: CSASGPGQFF.

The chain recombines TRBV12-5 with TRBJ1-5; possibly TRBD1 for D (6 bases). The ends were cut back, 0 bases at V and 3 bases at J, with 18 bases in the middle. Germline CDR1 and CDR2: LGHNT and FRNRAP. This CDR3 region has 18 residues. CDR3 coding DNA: TGTGCTAGTGGTTTGGTATCCCAGGGGATTTCCTTCAATCAGCCCCAGCATTTT. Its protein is CASGLVSQGISFNQPQHF.

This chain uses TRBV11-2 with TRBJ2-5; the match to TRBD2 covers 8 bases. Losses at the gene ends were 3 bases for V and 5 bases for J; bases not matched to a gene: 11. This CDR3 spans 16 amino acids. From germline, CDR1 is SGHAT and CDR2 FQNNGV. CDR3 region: CASSFGRAGEAETQYF. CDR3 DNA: TGTGCCAGCAGCTTCGGGAGAGCGGGAGAGGCGGAGACCCAGTACTTC.

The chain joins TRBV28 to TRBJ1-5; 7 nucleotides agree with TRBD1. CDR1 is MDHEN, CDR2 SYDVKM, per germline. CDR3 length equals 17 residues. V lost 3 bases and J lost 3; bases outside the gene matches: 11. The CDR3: CASSFPEGTVLNQPQHF. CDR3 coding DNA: TGTGCCAGCAGTTTTCCGGAAGGGACAGTTCTCAATCAGCCCCAGCATTTT.

The CDR3 DNA reads as TGTGCCAGCAGCCGACAGGGGCATGGAAACACCATATATTTT. It yields the protein CASSRQGHGNTIYF. This sequence joins TRBV2 and TRBJ1-3; TRBD1 matches 8 bases. CDR1 and CDR2 (germline): SNHLY, FYNNEI. Germline trimming cut 6 bases from V and 3 bases from J; bases unmatched to any gene: 4. This CDR3 is built from 14 residues.